The clone carrying this T cell receptor (beta chain) was detected only a few times. This entry belongs to a study of blood T cell repertoires in COVID-19. V was trimmed by 2 bases and J by 2 bases, leaving 4 bases between them. CDR3 size: 12 residues. The germline V gene encodes CDR1 MNHEY and CDR2 SVGAGI. This table comes from immunoSEQ multiplex PCR, and its TCRdb copy is limited to in-frame clones, with some not included. This table has about 100,000 clones, roughly nine tenths appearing once. The V call is TRBV6-5, the J call TRBJ2-7, with unresolved D. Sequenced input: peripheral blood. This sequence was found in a human donor in a cohort sampled during active COVID-19. The CDR3 region has the DNA TGTGCCAGCAGTTACCCTACCTACGAGCAGTACTTC. Translated, it gives CASSYPTYEQYF.